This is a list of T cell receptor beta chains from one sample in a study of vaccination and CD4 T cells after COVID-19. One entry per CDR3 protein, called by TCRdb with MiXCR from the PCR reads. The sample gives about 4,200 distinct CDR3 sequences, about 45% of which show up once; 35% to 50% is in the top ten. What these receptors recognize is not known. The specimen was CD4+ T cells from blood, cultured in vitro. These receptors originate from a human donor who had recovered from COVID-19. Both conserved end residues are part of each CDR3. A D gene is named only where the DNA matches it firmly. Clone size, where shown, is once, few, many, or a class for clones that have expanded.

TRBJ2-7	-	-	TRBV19	CASSMAGREYEQYF	TGTGCCAGTAGTATGGCTGGGAGAGAATACGAGCAGTACTTC
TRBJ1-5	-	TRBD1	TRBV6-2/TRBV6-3	CASSYVTGGDQPQHF	TGTGCCAGCAGTTACGTCACAGGGGGGGACCAGCCCCAGCATTTT
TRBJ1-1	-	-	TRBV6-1	CASSSTGLNTEAFF	TGTGCCAGCAGCTCGACAGGCCTGAACACTGAAGCTTTCTTT
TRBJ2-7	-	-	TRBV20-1	CSARDRRSYEQYF	TGCAGTGCTAGAGATCGGAGGAGCTACGAGCAGTACTTC
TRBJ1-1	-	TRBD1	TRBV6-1	CASTGDSTEAFF	TGTGCCAGCACTGGGGACAGCACTGAAGCTTTCTTT
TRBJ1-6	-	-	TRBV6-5	CASSYRGSPLHF	TGTGCCAGCAGTTACAGAGGGTCACCCCTCCACTTT
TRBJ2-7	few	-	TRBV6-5	CASSYAGSYEQYF	TGTGCCAGCAGTTACGCGGGCTCCTACGAGCAGTACTTC
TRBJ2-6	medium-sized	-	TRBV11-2	CASSRTASGANVLTF	TGTGCCAGCAGCCGGACAGCTTCTGGGGCCAACGTCCTGACTTTC
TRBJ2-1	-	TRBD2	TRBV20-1	CSARSNEASGTAYNEQFF	TGCAGTGCTAGATCTAATGAGGCGAGCGGGACCGCCTACAATGAGCAGTTCTTC
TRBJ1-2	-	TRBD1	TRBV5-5	CASSFRQGRENGYTF	TGTGCCAGCAGCTTCCGACAGGGGAGGGAGAATGGCTACACCTTC
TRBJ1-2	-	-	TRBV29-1	CSVVLSSAGGYTF	TGCAGCGTCGTTCTGTCCTCCGCGGGGGGCTACACCTTC
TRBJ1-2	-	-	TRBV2	CASTGDRGLYGYTF	TGTGCCAGCACCGGGGATAGGGGCCTCTATGGCTACACCTTC
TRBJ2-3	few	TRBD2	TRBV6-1	CASSGTSEGDTQYF	TGTGCCAGCAGTGGAACTAGCGAGGGCGATACGCAGTATTTT
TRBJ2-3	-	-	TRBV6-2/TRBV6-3	CASSYDSTDTQYF	TGTGCCAGCAGTTATGACAGCACAGATACGCAGTATTTT
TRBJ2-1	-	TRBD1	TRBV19	CASSLWTGSNEQFF	TGTGCCAGTAGTTTGTGGACAGGATCCAATGAGCAGTTCTTC
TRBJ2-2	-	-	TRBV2	CASSLDFPGTGELFF	TGTGCCAGCAGTTTGGACTTCCCGGGGACCGGGGAGCTGTTTTTT